A selection of T cell receptor beta chains follows, all from one sample in a study of blood T cell repertoires in COVID-19. Using immunoSEQ multiplex PCR, the repertoire was profiled, and TCRdb retains in-frame clones only, with some absent. The top ten clones hold roughly 12% of a sample with around 280,000 clones, about 88% of them seen once. Sequencing used peripheral blood. Receptors originate from a woman aged 25 to 39 with COVID-19, enrolled during active disease. Both conserved end residues are part of each CDR3. The D gene is left open where the match is weak. Size is omitted from some rows. Given values are once, few, many or a class for expanded clones.

>TRBJ1-1|TRBV2|-|-
CASVMGGSEAFF
TGTGCCAGCGTGATGGGGGGGTCTGAAGCTTTCTTT
>TRBJ2-1|TRBV5-6|TRBD2|-
CASSFPRGLAASYNEQFF
TGTGCCAGCAGCTTTCCCCGGGGACTAGCGGCCTCCTACAATGAGCAGTTCTTC
>TRBJ2-7|TRBV7-8|-|-
CASSWSTAFYEQYF
TGTGCCAGCAGCTGGTCCACAGCCTTCTACGAGCAGTACTTC
>TRBJ1-3|TRBV9|-|few
CASSPRGGRTAGNTIYF
TGTGCCAGCAGCCCCCGGGGGGGGCGCACCGCTGGAAACACCATATATTTT
>TRBJ1-2|TRBV7-9|-|-
CASSVRGHQGSGYTF
TGTGCCAGCAGCGTTAGGGGTCATCAGGGTAGTGGCTACACCTTC
>TRBJ2-3|TRBV7-2|-|-
CASSLGAGFTDTQYF
TGTGCCAGCAGCTTAGGGGCGGGATTCACAGATACGCAGTATTTT
>TRBJ2-7|TRBV30|-|-
CAWSVGWEDHEQYF
TGTGCCTGGAGTGTAGGATGGGAGGACCACGAGCAGTACTTC
>TRBJ1-6|TRBV2|TRBD1|-
CASSEGTGTSPLHF
TGTGCCAGCAGTGAAGGGACAGGGACTTCACCCCTCCACTTT
>TRBJ2-3|TRBV24-1|-|-
CATSDLQGFRDTQYF
TGTGCCACCAGTGATTTGCAGGGGTTTCGAGATACGCAGTATTTT
>TRBJ2-1|TRBV5-4|TRBD2|-
CASSFPSGYNEQFF
TGTGCCAGCAGCTTTCCTAGCGGGTACAATGAGCAGTTCTTC
>TRBJ2-2|TRBV10-3|-|-
CAISAGVPQNTGELFF
TGTGCCATCAGTGCGGGGGTCCCCCAGAACACCGGGGAGCTGTTTTTT
>TRBJ2-7|TRBV4-2|TRBD2|-
CASSRSSGSSYEQYF
TGTGCCAGCAGCCGCTCTAGCGGGAGCTCCTACGAGCAGTACTTC
>TRBJ2-5|TRBV7-7|TRBD2|-
CASSPSGRWETQYF
TGTGCTAGCAGCCCTAGCGGGAGATGGGAGACCCAGTACTTC
>TRBJ2-3|TRBV2|TRBD1|-
CASSEARVTGIADTQYF
TGTGCCAGCAGTGAAGCGCGGGTGACAGGGATCGCAGATACGCAGTATTTT
>TRBJ1-1|TRBV5-1|-|once
CASSSQVPNTEAFF
TGCGCCAGCAGCTCCCAGGTGCCGAACACTGAAGCTTTCTTT
>TRBJ2-3|TRBV9|-|once
CASSADSPDTQYF
TGTGCCAGCAGCGCAGACAGTCCCGATACGCAGTATTTT
>TRBJ1-2|TRBV5-4|-|-
CASSEGRGSTGYTF
TGTGCCAGCAGCGAAGGACGGGGTAGCACTGGCTACACCTTC
>TRBJ2-5|TRBV5-1|-|-
CASSRGLPIQETQYF
TGCGCCAGCAGCCGCGGACTCCCGATCCAAGAGACCCAGTACTTC
>TRBJ1-4|TRBV5-1|-|-
CASSLEGFEGLFF
TGCGCCAGCAGCTTGGAAGGGTTCGAGGGACTGTTTTTT
>TRBJ2-5|TRBV4-1|TRBD1|-
CASSPTGQQETQYF
TGCGCCAGCAGCCCCACGGGACAGCAAGAGACCCAGTACTTC
>TRBJ2-7|TRBV4-3|-|once
CASSPRGTPYEQYF
TGCGCCAGCAGCCCCAGGGGGACTCCCTACGAGCAGTACTTC
>TRBJ1-1|TRBV5-1|-|-
CASSLGAGAHTEAFF
TGCGCCAGCAGCTTGGGGGCAGGGGCTCACACTGAAGCTTTCTTT
>TRBJ1-6|TRBV5-1|TRBD1|-
CASSFGGGGSPLHF
TGCGCCAGCAGCTTTGGAGGGGGCGGTTCACCCCTCCACTTT
>TRBJ2-1|TRBV6-2/TRBV6-3|-|-
CASSPDSPYNEQFF
TGTGCCAGCAGTCCCGACAGTCCCTACAATGAGCAGTTCTTC
>TRBJ2-3|TRBV2|TRBD2|-
CASSEAPSGRGDTQYF
TGTGCCAGCAGTGAAGCGCCTAGCGGGAGGGGAGATACGCAGTATTTT
>TRBJ2-1|TRBV10-3|TRBD1|-
CAIMGQSSYNEQFF
TGTGCCATCATGGGACAGAGCTCCTACAATGAGCAGTTCTTC
>TRBJ1-5|TRBV6-4|-|once
CASSDPPVRGQPQHF
TGTGCCAGCAGTGACCCCCCCGTTCGAGGTCAGCCCCAGCATTTT
>TRBJ2-7|TRBV27|-|-
CASSLLGRYEQYF
TGTGCCAGCAGTTTACTCGGGAGATACGAGCAGTACTTC
>TRBJ2-5|TRBV11-2|TRBD2|-
CASSRVAGSPETQYF
TGTGCCAGCAGTCGCGTAGCGGGGAGCCCGGAGACCCAGTACTTC
>TRBJ2-2|TRBV9|TRBD2|-
CASSPRLAGGPGELFF
TGTGCCAGCAGCCCCCGACTAGCGGGAGGGCCCGGGGAGCTGTTTTTT
>TRBJ1-2|TRBV28|-|once
CASREPPRGVHGYTF
TGTGCCAGCAGGGAACCTCCTCGAGGAGTCCATGGCTACACCTTC
>TRBJ2-2|TRBV3-1/TRBV3-2|TRBD2|-
CASSPSTSGRYPGELFF
TGTGCCAGCAGCCCGTCGACTAGCGGGAGGTATCCCGGGGAGCTGTTTTTT
>TRBJ2-5|TRBV3-1/TRBV3-2|TRBD1|-
CASSHPGDRAQETQYF
TGTGCCAGCAGCCATCCGGGGGACAGGGCGCAAGAGACCCAGTACTTC
>TRBJ2-7|TRBV11-3|TRBD2|-
CASSLDKPAGRGYEQYF
TGTGCCAGCAGCTTAGATAAACCAGCGGGGAGGGGATACGAGCAGTACTTC
>TRBJ1-5|TRBV24-1|TRBD1|-
CASSGTGNQPQHF
TGTGCCTCGTCCGGGACAGGGAATCAGCCCCAGCATTTT
>TRBJ1-6|TRBV28|-|-
CASSPSPSSPLHF
TGTGCCAGCAGCCCTTCCCCCTCTTCACCCCTCCACTTT
>TRBJ2-5|TRBV24-1|TRBD2|-
CATSDYATSGQETQYF
TGTGCCACCAGTGATTACGCGACTAGCGGACAAGAGACCCAGTACTTC
>TRBJ2-1|TRBV5-4|TRBD2|-
CASSLSTSGYNEQFF
TGTGCCAGCAGCTTGTCGACTAGCGGATACAATGAGCAGTTCTTC
>TRBJ2-3|TRBV11-2|TRBD2|-
CASSLELAGSTDTQYF
TGTGCCAGCAGCTTAGAACTAGCGGGGAGTACAGATACGCAGTATTTT
>TRBJ2-1|TRBV6-5|TRBD2|-
CASSYSRTSGRGQFF
TGTGCCAGCAGTTACTCCCGGACTAGCGGGAGGGGGCAGTTCTTC
>TRBJ2-3|TRBV12-3/TRBV12-4|-|-
CASSLVGGTQYF
TGTGCCAGCAGTTTGGTGGGAGGTACGCAGTATTTT
>TRBJ2-6|TRBV19|-|once
CASTTPIGGAGANVLTF
TGTGCCAGTACCACCCCTATCGGAGGAGCTGGGGCCAACGTCCTGACTTTC
>TRBJ2-1|TRBV6-4|TRBD2|-
CASSDSREGNEQFF
TGTGCCAGCAGTGACTCTCGGGAGGGCAATGAGCAGTTCTTC
>TRBJ1-6|TRBV23-1|-|-
CASSLPGGLNSPLHF
TGCGCCTCCTCCCTCCCGGGCGGGCTTAATTCACCCCTCCACTTT
>TRBJ2-3|TRBV10-3|TRBD2|-
CAISELAGAGDTQYF
TGTGCCATCAGTGAGTTGGCGGGAGCGGGAGATACGCAGTATTTT
>TRBJ1-2|TRBV10-3|TRBD1|-
CAISEDRVGGYTF
TGTGCCATCAGTGAGGACAGGGTCGGTGGCTACACCTTC
>TRBJ1-6|TRBV5-1|-|once
CASSLTDSPLHF
TGCGCCAGCAGCTTGACAGATTCACCCCTCCACTTT
>TRBJ2-7|TRBV19|-|once
CASSMQGTGSGQYF
TGTGCCAGTAGTATGCAGGGGACGGGTTCTGGGCAGTACTTC
>TRBJ2-5|TRBV7-2|TRBD2|-
CASSLAPPPASGREETQYF
TGTGCCAGCAGCTTAGCCCCCCCGCCGGCTAGCGGGAGGGAAGAGACCCAGTACTTC
>TRBJ1-2|TRBV29-1|TRBD1|-
CSATGGSGYTF
TGCAGCGCGACAGGGGGTTCTGGCTACACCTTC
>TRBJ1-2|TRBV12-3/TRBV12-4|-|-
CASIGTSGYTF
TGTGCCAGCATTGGGACATCGGGCTACACCTTC
>TRBJ1-2|TRBV7-2|-|-
CASSPRDFGYGYTF
TGTGCCAGCAGCCCCAGGGACTTTGGCTATGGCTACACCTTC
>TRBJ2-7|TRBV28|TRBD1|few
CASSQDRGYEQYF
TGTGCCAGCAGCCAGGACAGGGGTTACGAGCAGTACTTC
>TRBJ1-5|TRBV27|-|few
CATGPSNQPQHF
TGTGCCACCGGTCCTAGCAATCAGCCCCAGCATTTT
>TRBJ2-7|TRBV28|TRBD1|-
CATTGGQGSYEQYF
TGTGCCACCACAGGGGGGCAGGGCTCCTACGAGCAGTACTTC
>TRBJ1-2|TRBV30|-|-
CAWTPIREGGYTF
TGTGCCTGGACCCCTATCAGGGAGGGTGGCTACACCTTC